These 28 T cell receptor beta chains were all obtained from the same sample, sequenced in a study of CXCR3-negative and CXCR3-positive naive CD8 T cells. Antigens for these TCRs are unknown. Points from the study as a whole: When CXCR3-positive naive cells were set against CXCR3-negative naive cells, the former had more hydrophobic TRB CDR3s.

Libraries of TRB cDNA were made by 5' RACE and carried UMIs. TCRdb re-called the 5' RACE reads; one entry per CDR3 protein, DNA not given. The repertoire table contains about 150,000 distinct CDR3 sequences. The source material was naive CXCR3+ CD8+ T cells from blood. Indicated subset: CD45RO-CCR7+CD27+CD95- naive CD8+ T cells expressing CXCR3 (TNR3+). All receptors derive from a human donor in good health. Some clones in this sample may be carry-over from other donors' samples.

CDR3: CASSFEEGGSYNEQFF. The chain links TRBV12-3 or TRBV12-4 to TRBJ2-1; TCRdb returns TRBD2, unconfirmable since there is no DNA. This CDR3 spans 16 amino acids.

V gene TRBV5-5 combines with J gene TRBJ2-4; TCRdb designates TRBD2, a call that cannot be tested without DNA. Germline values: CDR1 SGHKS, CDR2 YYEKEE (reference sequence). The CDR3 runs to 15 residues. The CDR3 sequence is CASSLYREVQNIQYF.

The chain links TRBV10-2 to TRBJ2-1; with no DNA, the TCRdb D assignment of TRBD2 cannot be verified. CDR3 length equals 13 residues. Germline CDR1 reads WSHSY; CDR2 reads SAAADI. CDR3 sequence: CASRTSDDNEQFF.

This sequence joins TRBV6-6 and TRBJ1-2; the D gene TCRdb calls, TRBD1, cannot be checked with no DNA. Germline assignment: CDR1 MNHNY and CDR2 SVGAGI (reference sequence). The CDR3 runs 13 residues. CDR3 loop: CASTPVRDYGYTF.

The chain combines TRBV7-9 with TRBJ2-5; lacking DNA, the TRBD1 call made by TCRdb goes unchecked. CDR3 length equals 14 residues. Germline V gene lookup returns CDR1 SEHNR and CDR2 FQNEAQ (reference sequence). The CDR3 spells CASSPRDTKETQYF.

The gene calls are TRBV28 and TRBJ1-1; TCRdb names TRBD1, which stays unverified in the absence of DNA. This CDR3 comprises 14 residues. Germline V gene lookup returns CDR1 MDHEN and CDR2 SYDVKM. CDR3 sequence: CASSSPRGDTEAFF.

The chain combines TRBV10-3 with TRBJ1-6; TCRdb gives TRBD1 as the D gene, but with no DNA this cannot be confirmed. This CDR3 spans 17 amino acids. CDR1 ENHRY and CDR2 SYGVKD come from the germline V gene. CDR3 in amino acids: CAISESLGGAYNSPLHF.

The chain uses TRBV28 and TRBJ1-1; TCRdb lists TRBD1, though no DNA is available to test this call. The V gene's germline CDR1 is MDHEN and CDR2 SYDVKM. This CDR3 region has 15 residues. The CDR3 spells CASSLDRGWNTEAFF.

This sequence joins TRBV7-9 and TRBJ2-1; there is no DNA to check the TCRdb D call of TRBD2. Germline CDR1 is SEHNR and CDR2 is FQNEAQ (reference sequence). CDR3 size: 18 residues. The CDR3 reads CASSQRLAGVGRDNEQFF. Full variable domain (outside the CDR3, taken from reference TRBV7-9 and TRBJ2-1): DTGVSQNPRHKITKRGQNVTFRCDPISEHNRLYWYRQTLGQGPEFLTYFQNEAQLEKSRLLSDRFSAERPKGSFSTLEIQRTEQGDSAMYLCASSQRLAGVGRDNEQFFGPGTRLTVL.

The chain has TRBV5-5 and TRBJ1-1. CDR3 length equals 15 residues. Germline loops: CDR1 SGHKS, CDR2 YYEKEE (reference sequence). The CDR3 loop is CASSLAMAFNTEAFF.

The chain is built from TRBV28 and TRBJ2-2. Germline lookup yields CDR1 MDHEN and CDR2 SYDVKM. The CDR3 is made up of 14 amino acids. CDR3 region: CASKLQGNTGELFF.

The rearrangement joins TRBV19 to TRBJ2-6; TCRdb gives TRBD1 as the D gene, but with no DNA this cannot be confirmed. Germline loops: CDR1 LNHDA, CDR2 SQIVND (reference sequence). The CDR3 length is 17 residues. CDR3 protein: CASSLGQSHSGANVLTF.

The chain carries TRBV5-1 and TRBJ2-3; there is no DNA to check the TCRdb D call of TRBD1. Looked up from germline, CDR1 is SGHRS and CDR2 is YFSETQ. This CDR3 has 16 amino acids. CDR3 residues: CASSWDRDSSTDTQYF. The entire variable domain, with the rest obtained from reference TRBV5-1 and TRBJ2-3, is as follows: KAGVTQTPRYLIKTRGQQVTLSCSPISGHRSVSWYQQTPGQGLQFLFEYFSETQRNKGNFPGRFSGRQFSNSRSEMNVSTLELGDSALYLCASSWDRDSSTDTQYFGPGTRLTVL.

The chain couples TRBV7-8 to TRBJ2-5; checking the TCRdb D call of TRBD1 is not possible without DNA. The CDR3 totals 15 residues. Germline V gene sequence: CDR1 SGHVS, CDR2 FQNEAQ. The chain's CDR3 is CASSLRGGDTETQYF.

The chain joins TRBV6-5 to TRBJ2-3; with no DNA, the TCRdb D assignment of TRBD1 cannot be verified. Germline V lookup: CDR1 MNHEY, CDR2 SVGAGI. The CDR3 has 17 amino acids. CDR3 in amino acids: CASTPFLGGASTDTQYF.

The V and J genes are TRBV12-3 or TRBV12-4 and TRBJ2-4; TCRdb names TRBD1, which stays unverified in the absence of DNA. The CDR3 is 16 amino acids. CDR3 loop: CASRNDRELAKNIQYF.

The chain is built from TRBV28 and TRBJ1-2; the D call of TRBD1 rests on TCRdb alone, since no DNA is present to check it. CDR1 MDHEN and CDR2 SYDVKM come from the germline V gene. There are 14 residues in the CDR3. The CDR3 loop is CASSPDRVHYGYTF.

The chain joins TRBV6-1 to TRBJ2-7; TCRdb calls TRBD2, which cannot be checked without DNA. The CDR3 contains 15 residues. Germline CDR1 reads MNHNS; CDR2 reads SASEGT. CDR3 region: CASSVIAGGMYEQYF.

The CDR3 region is CASSFISSTSTGGLVHQPQHF. The chain uses TRBV28 and TRBJ1-5; TCRdb proposes TRBD1, but this gene call is untestable without DNA. CDR3 length: 21 residues. Looked up from germline, CDR1 is MDHEN and CDR2 is SYDVKM.

The chain uses TRBV7-2 and TRBJ2-7; TCRdb designates TRBD1, a call that cannot be tested without DNA. The germline gives CDR1 SGHTA, CDR2 FQGNSA. The CDR3 covers 16 residues. The CDR3 sequence is CASSSQQGAGNYEQYF.

This chain joins TRBV12-3 or TRBV12-4 and TRBJ1-4; the TCRdb D gene call, TRBD1, has no DNA to confirm it. The CDR3 is 14 residues long. The CDR3: CASSLATGRGKLFF.

The genes are TRBV28 and TRBJ2-7. CDR3 length: 11 residues. From germline, CDR1 is MDHEN and CDR2 SYDVKM. CDR3 protein: CASSRAYEQYF. Based on the CDR3 plus reference TRBV28 and TRBJ2-7, the full variable domain is DVKVTQSSRYLVKRTGEKVFLECVQDMDHENMFWYRQDPGLGLRLIYFSYDVKMKEKGDIPEGYSVSREKKERFSLILESASTNQTSMYLCASSRAYEQYFGPGTRLTVT.

CDR3 in amino acids: CASSEIQNPTSSYNSPLHF. This sequence joins TRBV14 and TRBJ1-6. CDR1 is SGHDN, CDR2 FVKESK, per germline. This CDR3 contains 19 residues. Full variable domain (rest looked up from reference TRBV14 and TRBJ1-6): EAGVTQFPSHSVIEKGQTVTLRCDPISGHDNLYWYRRVMGKEIKFLLHFVKESKQDESGMPNNRFLAERTGGTYSTLKVQPAELEDSGVYFCASSEIQNPTSSYNSPLHFGNGTRLTVT.

The chain has TRBV12-5 and TRBJ2-5. CDR1 is LGHNT, CDR2 FRNRAP, per germline. This CDR3 is 11 amino acids long. The CDR3 spells CASGLDETQYF.

The chain joins TRBV7-9 to TRBJ2-1; TCRdb names TRBD2, which stays unverified in the absence of DNA. Germline V gene data show CDR1 as SEHNR and CDR2 as FQNEAQ (reference sequence). CDR3 length: 17 amino acids. This CDR3 reads CASSLNGAGGVYNEQFF.

The chain recombines TRBV28 with TRBJ2-7; TCRdb indicates TRBD1, and absent DNA this call remains unverified. This CDR3 has 14 residues. Germline assignment: CDR1 MDHEN and CDR2 SYDVKM. This CDR3 reads CASSYGHSTYEQYF.

The chain is built from TRBV7-3 and TRBJ2-7; the TCRdb call, TRBD1, lacks DNA for checking. Looked up from germline, CDR1 is SGHTA and CDR2 is FQGTGA. The CDR3 is 14 residues long. CDR3 sequence reads: CASSAGQGAYEQYF.

CDR3 protein: CASSLGTDLRGYTF. The chain recombines TRBV7-9 with TRBJ1-2; TCRdb designates TRBD1, a call that cannot be tested without DNA. The germline CDR1 and CDR2 sequences are SEHNR and FQNEAQ (reference sequence). This CDR3 spans 14 amino acids.